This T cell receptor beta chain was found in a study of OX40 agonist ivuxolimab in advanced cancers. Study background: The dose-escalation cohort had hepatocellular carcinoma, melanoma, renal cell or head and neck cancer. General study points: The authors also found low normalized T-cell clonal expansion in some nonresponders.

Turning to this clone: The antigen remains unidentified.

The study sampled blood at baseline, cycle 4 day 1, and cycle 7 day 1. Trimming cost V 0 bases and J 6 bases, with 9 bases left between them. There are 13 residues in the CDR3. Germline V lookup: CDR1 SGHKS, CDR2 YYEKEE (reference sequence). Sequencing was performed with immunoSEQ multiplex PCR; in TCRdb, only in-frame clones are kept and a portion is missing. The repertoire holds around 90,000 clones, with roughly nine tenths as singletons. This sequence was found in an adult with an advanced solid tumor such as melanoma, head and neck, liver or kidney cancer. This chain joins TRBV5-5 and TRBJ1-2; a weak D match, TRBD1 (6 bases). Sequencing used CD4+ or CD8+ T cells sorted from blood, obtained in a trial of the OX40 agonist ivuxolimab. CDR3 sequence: CASSLAGDHGYTF. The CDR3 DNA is TGTGCCAGCAGCTTGGCAGGGGATCATGGCTACACCTTC.